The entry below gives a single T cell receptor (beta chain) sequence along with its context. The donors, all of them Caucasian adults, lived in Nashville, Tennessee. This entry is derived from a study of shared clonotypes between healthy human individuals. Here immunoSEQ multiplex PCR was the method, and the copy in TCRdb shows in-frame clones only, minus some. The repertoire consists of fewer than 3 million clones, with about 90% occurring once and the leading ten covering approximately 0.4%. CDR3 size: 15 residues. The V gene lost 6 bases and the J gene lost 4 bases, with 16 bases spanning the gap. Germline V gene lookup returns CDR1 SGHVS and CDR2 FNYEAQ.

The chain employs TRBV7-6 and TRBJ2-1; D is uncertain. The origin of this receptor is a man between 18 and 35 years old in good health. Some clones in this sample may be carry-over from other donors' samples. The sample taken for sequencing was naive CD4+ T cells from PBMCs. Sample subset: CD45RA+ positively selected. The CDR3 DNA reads TGTGCCAGCAGACCCCAGGAGCTTCAATACAATGAGCAGTTCTTC. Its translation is CASRPQELQYNEQFF.